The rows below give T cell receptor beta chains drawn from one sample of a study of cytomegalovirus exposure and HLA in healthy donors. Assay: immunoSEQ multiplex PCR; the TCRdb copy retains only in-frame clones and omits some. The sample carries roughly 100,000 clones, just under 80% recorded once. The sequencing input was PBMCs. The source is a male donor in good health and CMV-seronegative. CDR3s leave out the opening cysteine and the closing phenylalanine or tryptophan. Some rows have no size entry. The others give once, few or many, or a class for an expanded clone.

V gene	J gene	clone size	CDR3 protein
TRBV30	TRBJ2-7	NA	AWSVFRAGTIDEQY
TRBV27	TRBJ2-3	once	ASSFTVQGTDTQY
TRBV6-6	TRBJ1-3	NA	ASSGDYAPSGNTIY
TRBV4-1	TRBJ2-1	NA	ASSQDTDTEQF
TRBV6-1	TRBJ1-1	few	ASSEGAGWATEAF
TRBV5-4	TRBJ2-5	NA	ASSLAGVGETQY
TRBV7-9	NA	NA	ASSPPAGSYAYEQY
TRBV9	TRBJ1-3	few	ASSVGSWEAGNTIY
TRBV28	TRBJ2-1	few	ASRVAGGPDEQF
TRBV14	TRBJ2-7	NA	ASSQTGTGGYHEQY
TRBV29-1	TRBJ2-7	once	SVEEGVYEQY
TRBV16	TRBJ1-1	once	ASSHARQGVEAF
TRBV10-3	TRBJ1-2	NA	AISESGQPQTINYGYT
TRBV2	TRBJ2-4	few	ASSHPTGAKNIQY
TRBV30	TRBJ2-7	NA	ACRTPNFSYEQY
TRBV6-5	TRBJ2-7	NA	ASSYSWDRGHEQY
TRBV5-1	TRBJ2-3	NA	ASSLQPPGADTQY
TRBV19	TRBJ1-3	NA	ASSNPTVGRY
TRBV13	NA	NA	ASSLRVAGGLTGAYEQY
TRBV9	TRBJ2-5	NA	ASSVGSSGGGGETQY
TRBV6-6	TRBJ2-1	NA	ASSTDGTVSYNEQF
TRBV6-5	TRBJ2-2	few	ASSYSRNTGELF
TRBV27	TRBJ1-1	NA	ASSHRGLAF
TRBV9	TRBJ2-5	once	ASSADRPQGETQY
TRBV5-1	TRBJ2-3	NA	ASSASGSGTDTQY
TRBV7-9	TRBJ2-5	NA	ASSLGRDETQY